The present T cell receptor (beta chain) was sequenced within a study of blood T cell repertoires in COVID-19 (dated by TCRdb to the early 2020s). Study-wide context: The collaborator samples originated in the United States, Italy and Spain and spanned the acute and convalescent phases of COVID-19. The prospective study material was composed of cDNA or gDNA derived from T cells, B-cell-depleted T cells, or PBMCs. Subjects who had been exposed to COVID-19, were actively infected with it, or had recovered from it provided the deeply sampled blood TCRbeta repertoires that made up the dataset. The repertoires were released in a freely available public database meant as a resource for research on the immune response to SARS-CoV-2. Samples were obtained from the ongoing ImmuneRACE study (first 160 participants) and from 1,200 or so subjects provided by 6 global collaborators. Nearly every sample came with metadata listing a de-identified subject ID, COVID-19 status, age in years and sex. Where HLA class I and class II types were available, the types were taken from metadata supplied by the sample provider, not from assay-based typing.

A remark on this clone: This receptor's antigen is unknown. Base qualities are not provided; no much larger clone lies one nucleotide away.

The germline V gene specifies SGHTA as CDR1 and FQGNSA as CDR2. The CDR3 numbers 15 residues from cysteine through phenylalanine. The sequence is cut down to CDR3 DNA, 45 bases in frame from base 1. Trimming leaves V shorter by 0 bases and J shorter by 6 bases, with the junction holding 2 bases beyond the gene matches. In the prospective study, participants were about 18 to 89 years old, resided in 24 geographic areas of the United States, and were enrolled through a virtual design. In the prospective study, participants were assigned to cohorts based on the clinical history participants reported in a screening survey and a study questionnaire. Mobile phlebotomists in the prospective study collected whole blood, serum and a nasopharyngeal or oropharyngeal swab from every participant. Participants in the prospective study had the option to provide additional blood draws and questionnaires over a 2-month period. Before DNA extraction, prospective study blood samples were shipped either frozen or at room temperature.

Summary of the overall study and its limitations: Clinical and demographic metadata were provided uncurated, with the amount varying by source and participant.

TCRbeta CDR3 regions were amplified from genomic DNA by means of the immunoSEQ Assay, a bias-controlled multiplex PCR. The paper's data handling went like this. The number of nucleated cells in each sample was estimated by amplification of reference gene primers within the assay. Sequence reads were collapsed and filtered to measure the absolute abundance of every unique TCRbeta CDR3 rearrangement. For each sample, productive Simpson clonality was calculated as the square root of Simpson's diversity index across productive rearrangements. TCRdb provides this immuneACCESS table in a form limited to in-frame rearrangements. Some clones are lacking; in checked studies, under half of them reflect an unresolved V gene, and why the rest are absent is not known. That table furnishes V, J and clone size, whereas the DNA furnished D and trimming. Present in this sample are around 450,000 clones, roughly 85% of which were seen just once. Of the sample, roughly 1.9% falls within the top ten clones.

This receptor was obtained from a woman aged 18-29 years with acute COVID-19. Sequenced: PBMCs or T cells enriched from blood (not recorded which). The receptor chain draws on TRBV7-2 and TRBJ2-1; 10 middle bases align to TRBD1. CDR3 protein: CASSLAWTGGNEQFF. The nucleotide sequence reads TGTGCCAGCAGCTTAGCCTGGACAGGGGGCAATGAGCAGTTCTTC.